Listed here is a single T cell receptor (beta chain). Its target is not known. This sample is part of a study of glioma-infiltrating T cells. Study conclusions and caveats: Non-neoplastic patients had below-expected tissue-blood divergence, while all gliomas exceeded expectation.

Using RNA template, CDR3s of TCR alpha and beta were amplified with iRepertoire arm-PCR. TCRdb re-called the multiplex PCR reads with MiXCR, one entry per CDR3 protein. This sample has fewer than 500,000 distinct CDR3 sequences, with about two fifths found just once. Germline V gives CDR1 SGHRS, CDR2 YFSETQ. V lost 4 bases, J lost 3 bases, and 9 bases stayed unmatched. The CDR3 covers 15 residues. The sequence was collected from a human donor with low-grade glioma or glioblastoma, undergoing nonglioma brain surgery, or in good health (not recorded which). The chain combines TRBV5-1 with TRBJ2-5; 7 bases map to TRBD2. Sequencing was carried out using glioma tissue, nonneoplastic brain tissue, or PBMCs (not recorded which). The CDR3: CASSPGDYPEETQYF. In DNA, the CDR3 is TGCGCCAGCAGCCCTGGGGACTACCCCGAAGAGACCCAGTACTTC.